These T cell receptor beta chains were read from a single sample in a study of blood T cells in healthy people across ages. TCRdb redid the calling of the 5' RACE reads with MiXCR, one entry per CDR3 protein. Among fewer than 700,000 distinct CDR3 sequences listed, around half were seen once. Sequencing was carried out using blood. These receptors all come from a man of 80 years or more in good health. CDR3s include the opening cysteine and the closing phenylalanine or tryptophan. Each record gives: CDR3 protein, CDR3 DNA, D gene, clone size, CDR3 length, J gene, V gene. The D gene is left open where the match is weak. Clone size is given for some rows only: seen once, a few or many times, or a class if the clone is expanded.

CDR3: CASSQGQGLRNEQFF
DNA: TGCGCCAGCAGCCAGGGACAGGGCTTACGAAATGAGCAGTTCTTC
D: TRBD1
size: -
length: 15
J: TRBJ2-1
V: TRBV4-3

CDR3: CSARETQETQYF
DNA: TGCAGTGCTAGAGAAACCCAAGAGACCCAGTACTTC
D: -
size: -
length: 12
J: TRBJ2-5
V: TRBV20-1

CDR3: CASSPTRDTLGMQYF
DNA: TGTGCCAGCTCACCAACCCGGGACACGCTCGGTATGCAGTACTTC
D: -
size: -
length: 15
J: TRBJ2-7
V: TRBV18

CDR3: CSGNRENTEAFF
DNA: TGCAGCGGAAACAGGGAGAACACTGAAGCTTTCTTT
D: -
size: few
length: 12
J: TRBJ1-1
V: TRBV29-1

CDR3: CSASPTLRNPYNEQFF
DNA: TGCAGTGCTTCCCCTACTTTGCGGAACCCCTACAATGAGCAGTTCTTC
D: -
size: -
length: 16
J: TRBJ2-1
V: TRBV20-1

CDR3: CAWGEISGANVLTF
DNA: TGTGCCTGGGGTGAAATATCTGGGGCCAACGTCCTGACTTTC
D: -
size: -
length: 14
J: TRBJ2-6
V: TRBV30

CDR3: CASSQATDLTF
DNA: TGTGCCAGCAGCCAAGCCACCGACCTGACTTTC
D: -
size: -
length: 11
J: TRBJ2-6
V: TRBV3-1

CDR3: CASSSRLANYGYTF
DNA: TGTGCCAGCAGCTCGAGACTCGCTAACTATGGCTACACCTTC
D: -
size: few
length: 14
J: TRBJ1-2
V: TRBV7-9

CDR3: CSARARDWSNEQFF
DNA: TGCAGTGCTAGAGCCCGGGACTGGAGCAATGAGCAGTTCTTC
D: -
size: -
length: 14
J: TRBJ2-1
V: TRBV20-1

CDR3: CASIASGQGLDTQYF
DNA: TGTGCCAGCATCGCTTCCGGACAGGGACTGGATACGCAGTATTTT
D: TRBD1
size: -
length: 15
J: TRBJ2-3
V: TRBV6-2/TRBV6-3

CDR3: CASSPTRAGVPDEQYF
DNA: TGTGCCAGCAGTCCGACGAGAGCGGGAGTTCCTGACGAGCAGTACTTC
D: TRBD2
size: -
length: 16
J: TRBJ2-7
V: TRBV6-5

CDR3: CASSQSWTGGMAQYF
DNA: TGCGCCAGCAGCCAATCCTGGACAGGGGGTATGGCCCAGTACTTC
D: TRBD1
size: -
length: 15
J: TRBJ2-5
V: TRBV4-3

CDR3: CASSLGQPDHNEQFF
DNA: TGTGCCAGCAGTCTGGGACAGCCCGACCACAATGAGCAGTTCTTC
D: TRBD1
size: -
length: 15
J: TRBJ2-1
V: TRBV2

CDR3: CASSVTGVDNSPLHF
DNA: TGTGCCAGCAGCGTCACAGGGGTAGATAATTCACCCCTCCACTTT
D: TRBD1
size: -
length: 15
J: TRBJ1-6
V: TRBV7-9

CDR3: CASSQNPGTVGHEQFF
DNA: TGTGCCAGCAGCCAAAACCCCGGGACAGTGGGCCATGAGCAGTTCTTC
D: TRBD1
size: few
length: 16
J: TRBJ2-1
V: TRBV3-1

CDR3: CSARDWVGQGSYEQYF
DNA: TGCAGTGCTAGAGATTGGGTGGGACAGGGATCATATGAGCAGTACTTC
D: TRBD1
size: -
length: 16
J: TRBJ2-7
V: TRBV20-1

CDR3: CSVLADTQYFGTQYF
DNA: TGCAGCGTTCTGGCAGATACGCAGTATTTCGGTACGCAGTATTTT
D: -
size: -
length: 15
J: TRBJ2-3
V: TRBV29-1

CDR3: CSVKGSSNYGYTF
DNA: TGCAGCGTTAAGGGCAGCTCTAACTATGGCTACACCTTC
D: -
size: -
length: 13
J: TRBJ1-2
V: TRBV29-1

CDR3: CSARAPLPGLMYTQYF
DNA: TGCAGTGCTAGAGCCCCCCTTCCGGGACTTATGTATACGCAGTATTTT
D: -
size: few
length: 16
J: TRBJ2-3
V: TRBV20-1

CDR3: CASSESGQVSYEQYF
DNA: TGTGCCAGCAGTGAATCCGGACAGGTTTCCTACGAGCAGTACTTC
D: TRBD1
size: -
length: 15
J: TRBJ2-7
V: TRBV6-1

CDR3: CVSSLAPRYEQYF
DNA: TGTGTCAGCAGCCTTGCTCCTAGATACGAGCAGTACTTC
D: -
size: -
length: 13
J: TRBJ2-7
V: TRBV7-9

CDR3: CSARDGLEGARDIQYF
DNA: TGCAGTGCTAGAGATGGGCTTGAAGGGGCGCGGGACATTCAGTACTTC
D: -
size: -
length: 16
J: TRBJ2-4
V: TRBV20-1

CDR3: CASSPTASRLAQYF
DNA: TGTGCCAGCAGTCCCACCGCCTCTCGATTGGCGCAGTATTTT
D: -
size: -
length: 14
J: TRBJ2-3
V: TRBV6-5

CDR3: CASSRMRQGDDEQFF
DNA: TGTGCCAGCAGCCGTATGCGCCAGGGAGACGATGAGCAGTTCTTC
D: -
size: -
length: 15
J: TRBJ2-1
V: TRBV7-9

CDR3: CASGESRDSEAFF
DNA: TGTGCCAGCGGAGAAAGCAGGGATAGTGAAGCTTTCTTT
D: -
size: few
length: 13
J: TRBJ1-1
V: TRBV7-2

CDR3: CSVVRGRYEQYF
DNA: TGCAGCGTTGTCCGGGGGCGTTACGAGCAGTACTTC
D: -
size: few
length: 12
J: TRBJ2-7
V: TRBV29-1

CDR3: CASSVLAGEGEQYF
DNA: TGCGCCAGCAGCGTTCTAGCGGGAGAGGGAGAGCAGTACTTC
D: TRBD2
size: -
length: 14
J: TRBJ2-7
V: TRBV5-1

CDR3: CASSSPAGGYNEQFF
DNA: TGTGCCAGCAGTTCTCCAGCGGGGGGCTACAATGAGCAGTTCTTC
D: TRBD2
size: once
length: 15
J: TRBJ2-1
V: TRBV12-3/TRBV12-4

CDR3: CASSLGLMTAGYGYTF
DNA: TGTGCCAGCAGCTTGGGCCTAATGACGGCGGGCTATGGCTACACCTTC
D: -
size: -
length: 16
J: TRBJ1-2
V: TRBV7-2

CDR3: CASSPAVIYGYTF
DNA: TGTGCCAGCAGCCCAGCGGTTATCTATGGCTACACCTTC
D: -
size: few
length: 13
J: TRBJ1-2
V: TRBV6-6

CDR3: CASSSSPGWGNGYTF
DNA: TGTGCCAGCAGCTCGAGTCCAGGGTGGGGGAATGGCTACACCTTC
D: -
size: few
length: 15
J: TRBJ1-2
V: TRBV7-8

CDR3: CASSLRGGRNTEAFF
DNA: TGTGCCAGCAGTTTACGGGGGGGTCGGAACACTGAAGCTTTCTTT
D: -
size: -
length: 15
J: TRBJ1-1
V: TRBV27

CDR3: CASTDGGTVGEAFF
DNA: TGTGCCAGCACCGACGGCGGGACAGTGGGTGAAGCTTTCTTT
D: TRBD1
size: -
length: 14
J: TRBJ1-1
V: TRBV6-6

CDR3: CSAKEHLNTEAFF
DNA: TGCAGTGCTAAAGAACATTTGAACACTGAAGCTTTCTTT
D: -
size: -
length: 13
J: TRBJ1-1
V: TRBV20-1

CDR3: CASSYPTSGPRGAQETQYF
DNA: TGTGCCAGCAGTTACCCTACTAGCGGTCCCCGGGGGGCCCAAGAGACCCAGTACTTC
D: TRBD2
size: -
length: 19
J: TRBJ2-5
V: TRBV6-2/TRBV6-3

CDR3: CASSSNLGIDRYF
DNA: TGTGCCAGCAGTTCTAATCTCGGGATTGACCGGTACTTC
D: -
size: -
length: 13
J: TRBJ2-4
V: TRBV12-3/TRBV12-4

CDR3: CATSRVDSTYEQYF
DNA: TGTGCCACCAGCAGAGTAGATAGTACCTACGAGCAGTACTTC
D: -
size: -
length: 14
J: TRBJ2-7
V: TRBV15

CDR3: CSARGAGAYNEQFF
DNA: TGCAGTGCTAGAGGAGCGGGAGCCTACAATGAGCAGTTCTTC
D: TRBD2
size: -
length: 14
J: TRBJ2-1
V: TRBV20-1

CDR3: CASSPLAGGPHEQYF
DNA: TGTGCCAGCAGCCCCTTGGCGGGGGGGCCCCACGAGCAGTACTTC
D: TRBD2
size: few
length: 15
J: TRBJ2-7
V: TRBV7-2

CDR3: CASRGGQWRETQYF
DNA: TGTGCCAGCAGGGGAGGCCAATGGAGAGAGACCCAGTACTTC
D: -
size: many
length: 14
J: TRBJ2-5
V: TRBV6-5

CDR3: CASISGYTYEQYF
DNA: TGTGCCAGCATCTCTGGCTATACCTACGAGCAGTACTTC
D: -
size: many
length: 13
J: TRBJ2-7
V: TRBV7-9

CDR3: CASSLTSGRYKQYF
DNA: TGTGCCAGCAGCCTGACTAGCGGACGTTACAAGCAGTACTTC
D: TRBD2
size: -
length: 14
J: TRBJ2-5
V: TRBV28

CDR3: CASSYLWDQDGYTF
DNA: TGTGCCAGCAGCTACCTTTGGGACCAGGATGGCTACACCTTC
D: -
size: many
length: 14
J: TRBJ1-2
V: TRBV7-2

CDR3: CASSYRDGQAYEQYF
DNA: TGTGCCAGCAGTTACCGGGACGGGCAAGCCTACGAGCAGTACTTC
D: -
size: many
length: 15
J: TRBJ2-7
V: TRBV6-6

CDR3: CSARRGAHEQYF
DNA: TGCAGTGCTAGGCGAGGGGCTCACGAGCAGTACTTC
D: -
size: -
length: 12
J: TRBJ2-7
V: TRBV20-1

CDR3: CSATGLNNEQFF
DNA: TGCAGTGCCACCGGGCTTAACAATGAGCAGTTCTTC
D: -
size: -
length: 12
J: TRBJ2-1
V: TRBV20-1

CDR3: CASSKNRESYEQYF
DNA: TGTGCCAGCAGTAAAAACAGGGAGTCCTACGAGCAGTACTTC
D: -
size: many
length: 14
J: TRBJ2-7
V: TRBV6-5

CDR3: CASSLTQGLAKNIQYF
DNA: TGTGCCAGCAGTTTAACCCAGGGGTTAGCCAAAAACATTCAGTACTTC
D: -
size: -
length: 16
J: TRBJ2-4
V: TRBV6-6

CDR3: CASSQERSNEKLFF
DNA: TGCGCCAGCAGCCAAGAGCGGTCTAATGAAAAACTGTTTTTT
D: -
size: -
length: 14
J: TRBJ1-4
V: TRBV4-3

CDR3: CASSQGRDGGGSREQYF
DNA: TGTGCCAGCTCCCAAGGAAGAGATGGGGGGGGCTCGCGCGAGCAGTACTTC
D: -
size: few
length: 17
J: TRBJ2-7
V: TRBV18

CDR3: CASSQDRSSYNEQFF
DNA: TGCGCCAGCAGCCAAGATAGGAGCTCCTACAATGAGCAGTTCTTC
D: -
size: many
length: 15
J: TRBJ2-1
V: TRBV4-3

CDR3: CASGREHGLFF
DNA: TGTGCCAGCGGGCGGGAACATGGACTGTTTTTT
D: -
size: -
length: 11
J: TRBJ1-4
V: TRBV7-2

CDR3: CASTLQGQTDTQYF
DNA: TGTGCCAGCACCCTACAGGGGCAAACAGATACGCAGTATTTT
D: TRBD1
size: -
length: 14
J: TRBJ2-3
V: TRBV7-9

CDR3: CAGGRGPSYEQYF
DNA: TGTGCCGGAGGGAGGGGGCCATCCTACGAGCAGTACTTC
D: -
size: many
length: 13
J: TRBJ2-7
V: TRBV6-5

CDR3: CASSFGASGETQYF
DNA: TGCGCCAGCAGCTTCGGAGCTAGCGGGGAGACCCAGTACTTC
D: TRBD2
size: -
length: 14
J: TRBJ2-5
V: TRBV5-1

CDR3: CASRPRGAVIGEKLFF
DNA: TGTGCCAGCAGACCCCGGGGGGCCGTAATTGGGGAAAAACTGTTTTTT
D: -
size: few
length: 16
J: TRBJ1-4
V: TRBV12-3/TRBV12-4

CDR3: CASSLHTGLLEQYF
DNA: TGTGCCAGCAGCTTACATACAGGGTTACTTGAGCAGTACTTC
D: -
size: -
length: 14
J: TRBJ2-7
V: TRBV7-9

CDR3: CASSLAVTSGSYEQFF
DNA: TGTGCCAGCAGCTTAGCCGTGACTAGCGGGAGCTATGAGCAGTTCTTC
D: TRBD2
size: few
length: 16
J: TRBJ2-1
V: TRBV7-3

CDR3: CASSTGTTYNEQFF
DNA: TGTGCCAGCAGTACCGGGACAACGTACAATGAGCAGTTCTTC
D: -
size: few
length: 14
J: TRBJ2-1
V: TRBV7-9

CDR3: CASSLTAYAGYTF
DNA: TGCGCCAGCAGCTTGACGGCCTATGCTGGCTACACCTTC
D: -
size: few
length: 13
J: TRBJ1-2
V: TRBV5-1